The 26 T cell receptor beta chains below come from one sample, sequenced in a study of shared clonotypes between healthy human individuals. Libraries were prepared by immunoSEQ multiplex PCR; TCRdb keeps only in-frame clonotypes and omits some of them. This sample has about 690,000 clones, with around 90% found just once. The specimen was memory CD8+ T cells from PBMCs. The subset is: CD45RO+ cells pooled with CCR7-negative TemRA cells. These receptors originate from a man younger than 35 in good health. Some clones in this sample may be carry-over from other donors' samples.

The sample holds many counts of this clone. The chain couples TRBV7-3 to TRBJ2-5; D unclear. In germline, CDR1 is SGHTA, CDR2 FQGTGA. CDR3 length: 14 amino acids. The V gene lost 5 bases and the J gene lost 5 bases, with 15 bases spanning the gap. CDR3 sequence: CASSLSGVRETQYF. CDR3 DNA: TGTGCCAGCAGCCTTTCTGGGGTCAGGGAGACCCAGTACTTC. Based on the CDR3 plus reference TRBV7-3 and TRBJ2-5, the full variable domain is GAGVSQTPSNKVTEKGKYVELRCDPISGHTALYWYRQSLGQGPEFLIYFQGTGAADDSGLPNDRFFAVRPEGSVSTLKIQRTERGDSAVYLCASSLSGVRETQYFGPGTRLLVL.

The V call is TRBV15, the J call TRBJ2-3; 14 positions agree with TRBD2. CDR3 length equals 19 residues. Germline values: CDR1 LNHNV, CDR2 YYDKDF (reference sequence). Trimming cost V 11 bases and J 4 bases; bases outside gene matches: 20. CDR3 sequence reads: CASGLEGTSGSLSADTQYF. CDR3 nucleotide sequence: TGTGCCTCTGGTCTTGAGGGGACTAGCGGGAGTTTATCTGCAGATACGCAGTATTTT.

The V call is TRBV19, the J call TRBJ2-1, with TRBD2 identical over 14 bases. The CDR3 sequence is 17 residues long. The trim removed 6 bases at V and 1 base at J, leaving 5 bases unmatched. The germline V gene encodes CDR1 LNHDA and CDR2 SQIVND (reference sequence). The CDR3 region is CASSWTSGRKSYNEQFF. Here the CDR3 DNA reads TGTGCCAGTAGCTGGACTAGCGGGAGGAAATCCTACAATGAGCAGTTCTTC.

CDR3 DNA sequence: TGTGCCAGTAGCCCCTCAGGGGCGCAGCCCCAGCATTTT. The encoded protein is CASSPSGAQPQHF. This chain joins TRBV19 and TRBJ1-5, with D possibly TRBD1 on 6 matching bases. V lost 6 bases and J lost 7, with 13 bases in between. Germline V gene data show CDR1 as LNHDA and CDR2 as SQIVND (reference sequence). The CDR3 totals 13 residues.

The chain recombines TRBV28 with TRBJ2-7; 9 bases are shared with TRBD1. The CDR3 length is 17 residues. V was clipped by 3 bases and J by 5 bases; unmatched bases: 14. The germline V gene encodes CDR1 MDHEN and CDR2 SYDVKM. CDR3 sequence: CASSLGPGQGMVDEQYF. CDR3 sequence (DNA): TGTGCCAGCAGTTTGGGGCCGGGACAGGGTATGGTGGACGAGCAGTACTTC. Combining the CDR3 with reference TRBV28 and TRBJ2-7 gives the whole variable domain DVKVTQSSRYLVKRTGEKVFLECVQDMDHENMFWYRQDPGLGLRLIYFSYDVKMKEKGDIPEGYSVSREKKERFSLILESASTNQTSMYLCASSLGPGQGMVDEQYFGPGTRLTVT.

The chain has TRBV7-9 and TRBJ2-5; 7 bases are shared with TRBD1. J gave up 4 bases and V 4 bases, and 12 bases lay outside the gene matches. CDR1 is SEHNR, CDR2 FQNEAQ, per germline (reference sequence). The CDR3 sequence is 16 residues long. CDR3 nucleotides: TGTGCCAGCAGCTCCCCACCGGACAGGTTGACAGAGACCCAGTACTTC. This gives the protein CASSSPPDRLTETQYF.

This sequence joins TRBV10-3 and TRBJ2-1; D tentatively fits TRBD1 or TRBD2 (5 bases each). Germline CDR1 reads ENHRY; CDR2 reads SYGVKD. Trimming pared 3 bases from V and 9 bases from J, leaving 21 bases between. The CDR3 covers 16 residues. CDR3 in amino acids: CAISDSRDLPGSEQFF. CDR3 nucleotides: TGTGCCATCAGTGACTCTAGGGACCTGCCGGGGAGTGAGCAGTTCTTC.

The V gene is TRBV7-9, the J gene TRBJ2-2; the D call may be TRBD1 or TRBD2 (5 bases each). V lost 6 bases and J lost 8, with 22 bases in between. Germline CDR1 is SEHNR and CDR2 is FQNEAQ (reference sequence). The CDR3 has 16 residues. The CDR3 coding sequence is TGTGCCAGCAGACCTAAGGCCGTCCGGGACCTTGGGGAGCTGTTTTTT. The encoded protein is CASRPKAVRDLGELFF. The variable domain in full, completed from reference TRBV7-9 and TRBJ2-2, reads DTGVSQNPRHKITKRGQNVTFRCDPISEHNRLYWYRQTLGQGPEFLTYFQNEAQLEKSRLLSDRFSAERPKGSFSTLEIQRTEQGDSAMYLCASRPKAVRDLGELFFGEGSRLTVL.

The chain links TRBV5-6 to TRBJ2-7; D gene uncertain. The CDR3 is 14 residues long. The germline CDR1 and CDR2 sequences are SGHDT and YYEEEE. Trimming stripped 1 base from V and 3 bases from J, with 11 bases between. The CDR3 region is CASSLRRLGYEQYF. CDR3 nucleotides: TGTGCCAGCAGCTTGCGCAGACTCGGCTACGAGCAGTACTTC.

V gene TRBV4-1 combines with J gene TRBJ2-3; D is unclear. The CDR3 totals 14 residues. Germline V CDR1 and CDR2: MGHRA, YSYEKL. The V end lost 4 bases, the J end lost 3 bases, and 11 bases lay between the germline ends. The CDR3 region has the DNA TGCGCCAGCAGCCCCCGCCGCGGAACAGATACGCAGTATTTT. Its protein product is CASSPRRGTDTQYF.

The chain couples TRBV27 to TRBJ1-5; weak D call: TRBD1 (5 bases). The CDR3 totals 14 residues. V shed 6 bases and J shed 3 bases, with 12 bases lying between them. Germline CDR1 and CDR2: MNHEY and SMNVEV (reference sequence). CDR3 sequence (DNA): TGTGCCAGCAGGTCAGGGTTCTTCAATCAGCCCCAGCATTTT. Encoded protein: CASRSGFFNQPQHF.

The chain links TRBV27 to TRBJ1-6, with D possibly matching TRBD1 (6 bases). The V gene's germline CDR1 is MNHEY and CDR2 SMNVEV (reference sequence). The CDR3 has 15 amino acids. The V end was cut by 1 base, the J end by 10 bases, with 14 bases between. DNA for the CDR3: TGTGCCAGCAGTTTATTAGGGGGAGGTTGGTCACCCCTCCACTTT. Its protein is CASSLLGGGWSPLHF.

The V gene is TRBV4-3, the J gene TRBJ2-7; 11 nucleotides line up with TRBD2. After removal of 2 bases from V and 0 bases from J, the junction contained 3 bases not matched to a gene. The CDR3 has 16 amino acids. Germline lookup yields CDR1 LGHNA and CDR2 YSLEER. CDR3 bases: TGCGCCAGCAGCCAACGACTAGCGGGAAGCTCCTACGAGCAGTACTTC. Protein product: CASSQRLAGSSYEQYF.

This clone was counted between two and nine times. The chain combines TRBV10-2 with TRBJ1-1; D is uncertain. Trimming stripped 10 bases from V and 6 bases from J, with 18 bases between. Germline V lookup: CDR1 WSHSY, CDR2 SAAADI. The CDR3 spans 13 residues. CDR3 sequence: CATQQLRDPEAFF. In DNA, the CDR3 is TGCGCCACACAACAACTTAGGGATCCTGAAGCTTTCTTT.

The chain combines TRBV27 with TRBJ2-1; 10 bases fit TRBD1. V lost 6 bases, J lost 2 bases, and 4 bases stayed unmatched. Germline assignment: CDR1 MNHEY and CDR2 SMNVEV (reference sequence). This CDR3 spans 15 amino acids. The CDR3 DNA reads as TGTGCCAGCAGCGGACAGGGGGTGCCCTACAATGAGCAGTTCTTC. It specifies CASSGQGVPYNEQFF.

The J gene is TRBJ1-1, the V gene TRBV9; D gene unclear. The CDR3 loop spans 15 amino acids. The V end was cut by 4 bases, the J end by 1 base, with 14 bases between. The germline V gene encodes CDR1 SGDLS and CDR2 YYNGEE. CDR3 in DNA: TGTGCCAGCAGCCCCAGAGGAAACGAGAACACTGAAGCTTTCTTT. Translated, it gives CASSPRGNENTEAFF.

The gene calls are TRBV19 and TRBJ2-7; TRBD1 is a possible D gene (5 bases). Trimming removed 4 bases from V and 7 bases from J, with 17 bases in between. Germline V CDR1 and CDR2: LNHDA, SQIVND (reference sequence). The CDR3 is made up of 14 amino acids. The CDR3 loop reads CASSTGFSMAEQYF. In nucleotides, the CDR3 is TGTGCCAGTAGTACAGGGTTTTCAATGGCGGAGCAGTACTTC.

J is TRBJ2-1 and V is TRBV7-8; 8 bases map to TRBD2. The CDR3 runs to 16 residues. Per germline, CDR1 SGHVS and CDR2 FQNEAQ. J lost 2 bases, V lost 3 bases, and 6 bases had no gene match. CDR3 residues: CASSFPSSGAYNEQFF. The DNA for the CDR3 is TGTGCCAGCAGCTTCCCAAGTAGCGGGGCCTACAATGAGCAGTTCTTC.

The J gene is TRBJ2-5, the V gene TRBV28; D gene ambiguous. The DNA end is more similar to TRBJ2-7, so the J call may be wrong. CDR1 and CDR2 from the germline V gene are MDHEN and SYDVKM. There are 14 residues in the CDR3. CDR3 DNA: TGTGCCAGCACCCCTTGGCTGCCCAGCTACGAGCAGTACTTC. This encodes CASTPWLPSYEQYF.

This clone was detected only once. The chain joins TRBV6-4 to TRBJ1-1, with no clear D. In germline, CDR1 is MRHNA, CDR2 SNTAGT. The CDR3 loop spans 13 amino acids. V gave up 8 bases and J gave up 3 bases, with 13 bases separating them. For the CDR3, the DNA is TGTGCCAGCCGAGGCCAAGGAGACACTGAAGCTTTCTTT. Encoded protein: CASRGQGDTEAFF.

The chain joins TRBV5-1 to TRBJ2-3; 11 bases fit TRBD1. Germline CDR1 and CDR2: SGHRS and YFSETQ. After removal of 3 bases from V and 6 bases from J, the junction contained 6 bases not matched to a gene. The CDR3 runs to 15 residues. In DNA, the CDR3 is TGCGCCAGCAGCTGGGGACAGGGGGTAAGGGATACGCAGTATTTT. Translating it yields CASSWGQGVRDTQYF.

V is TRBV9 and J is TRBJ1-2; TRBD1 might be the D (6 bases). Germline V CDR1 and CDR2: SGDLS, YYNGEE. This CDR3 spans 15 amino acids. V was cut by 4 bases and J by 4 bases, with 17 bases left in between. The CDR3: CASSPSAGAGYGYTF. For the CDR3, the DNA is TGTGCCAGCAGCCCTAGCGCAGGGGCCGGCTATGGCTACACCTTC.

This chain links TRBV6-5 with TRBJ1-2; D ambiguous. The CDR3 totals 14 residues. V was clipped by 0 bases and J by 8 bases, with 13 bases between them. Germline CDR1 MNHEY, CDR2 SVGAGI. Written as DNA, the CDR3 is TGTGCCAGCAGTTACTCGTTAATCTTGGGGGGCTACACCTTC. The encoded protein is CASSYSLILGGYTF.

In nucleotides, the CDR3 is TGTGCCAGCAGTTTTGGGGGGGAAGGAGAGACCCAGTACTTC. Its protein product is CASSFGGEGETQYF. The chain carries TRBV28 and TRBJ2-5; 7 bases align to TRBD2. CDR1 is MDHEN and CDR2 is SYDVKM in the germline V gene. The trim removed 3 bases at V and 4 bases at J, leaving 5 bases unmatched. CDR3 length: 14 residues.

The V call is TRBV12-5, the J call TRBJ2-1; D may correspond to TRBD1 or TRBD2 (6 bases each). V lost 1 base and J 3 bases, leaving 16 bases between the germline ends. There are 17 residues in the CDR3. Germline CDR1 reads LGHNT; CDR2 reads FRNRAP. The CDR3 DNA is TGTGCTAGTGGTTTGGGGTCCGCGGGACACCTCTACAATGAGCAGTTCTTC. Its translation is CASGLGSAGHLYNEQFF.

The chain uses TRBV23-1 and TRBJ2-7; D unresolved. TRBV23-1 is marked as an open reading frame, function uncertain. The V gene lost 8 bases and the J gene lost 5 bases, with 13 bases spanning the gap. CDR3 length equals 12 residues. CDR3 nucleotides: TGCGCCAGCTATCTCCACGTCCACGAGCAGTACTTC. Its translation: CASYLHVHEQYF.